Below, one T cell receptor beta chain is given with its context. Its antigen remains unknown. V was pared by 9 bases and J by 3 bases, with 14 bases between. The CDR3 has 13 residues. CDR1 and CDR2 from the germline V gene are SNHLY and FYNNEI. Healthy individuals who donated bone marrow served as the donors. The sample comes from a study of cytomegalovirus exposure and HLA in healthy donors. The study, taken as a whole, reports: Information on immune exposure was restricted to one variable (CMV serostatus). Data from an earlier analysis indicated that most TCR beta V segments were productive either about 87% or about 30% of the time. In presence/absence analyses, roughly uniform sequencing depth across donors was assumed.

60 Vbeta and 13 Jbeta primers were used in PCR. Generated by immunoSEQ multiplex PCR, the TCRdb table keeps only in-frame clones and is missing some. In the table there are 210,000 or so clones, roughly four fifths of which are singletons. The sequenced sample was PBMCs. The TCR comes from a woman aged 40 to 50 in good health and CMV-seronegative. The chain employs TRBV2 and TRBJ1-1, with a tentative D call TRBD1 (5 bases). The CDR3 coding sequence is TGTGCCAGAAGCCAGGGCCAGCACACTGAAGCTTTCTTT. This codes for CARSQGQHTEAFF.